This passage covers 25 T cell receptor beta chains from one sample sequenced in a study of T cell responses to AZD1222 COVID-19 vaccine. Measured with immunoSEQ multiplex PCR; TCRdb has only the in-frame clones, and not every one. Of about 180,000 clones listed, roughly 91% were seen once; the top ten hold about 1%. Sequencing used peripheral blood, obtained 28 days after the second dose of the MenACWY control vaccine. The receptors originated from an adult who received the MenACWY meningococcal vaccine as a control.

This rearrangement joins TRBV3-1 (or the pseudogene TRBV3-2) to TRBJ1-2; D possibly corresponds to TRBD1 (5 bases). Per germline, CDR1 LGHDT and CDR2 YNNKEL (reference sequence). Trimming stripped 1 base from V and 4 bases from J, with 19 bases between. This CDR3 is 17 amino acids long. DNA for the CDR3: TGTGCCAGCAGCCAAGGACAAGCCACCCCCGGGGGCTATGGCTACACCTTC. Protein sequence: CASSQGQATPGGYGYTF.

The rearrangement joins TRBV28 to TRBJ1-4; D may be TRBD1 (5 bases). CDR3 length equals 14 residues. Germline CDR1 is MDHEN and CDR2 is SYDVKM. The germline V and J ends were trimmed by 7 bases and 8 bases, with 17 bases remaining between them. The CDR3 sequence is CASTQGEEREKLFF. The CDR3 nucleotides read TGTGCCAGCACTCAAGGGGAAGAAAGGGAAAAACTGTTTTTT.

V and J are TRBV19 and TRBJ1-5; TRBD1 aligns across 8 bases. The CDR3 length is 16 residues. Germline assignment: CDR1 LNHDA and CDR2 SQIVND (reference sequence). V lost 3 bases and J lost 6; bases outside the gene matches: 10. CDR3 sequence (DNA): TGTGCCAGTAGTATGATAGACAGGGGTCGGGGTCAGCCCCAGCATTTT. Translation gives CASSMIDRGRGQPQHF.

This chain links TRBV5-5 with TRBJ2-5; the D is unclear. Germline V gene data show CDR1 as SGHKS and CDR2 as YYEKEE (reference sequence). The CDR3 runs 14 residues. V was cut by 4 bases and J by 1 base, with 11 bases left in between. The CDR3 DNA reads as TGTGCCAGCAGCCCCCGCGCCCTCCAAGAGACCCAGTACTTC. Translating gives CASSPRALQETQYF.

CDR3 nucleotides: TGCGCCAGCAGCCAAGATAGAACGAACACTGAAGCTTTCTTT. Residues: CASSQDRTNTEAFF. The J gene is TRBJ1-1, the V gene TRBV4-3; D unclear. Trimming left V 0 bases short and J 1 base short, with 6 bases between. Germline V lookup: CDR1 LGHNA, CDR2 YSLEER. The CDR3 has 14 residues.

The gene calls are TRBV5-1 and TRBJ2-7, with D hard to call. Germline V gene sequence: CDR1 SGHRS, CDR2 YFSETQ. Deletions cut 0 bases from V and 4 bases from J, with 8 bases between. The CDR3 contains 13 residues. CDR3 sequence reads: CASSLGGKYEQYF. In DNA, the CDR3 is TGCGCCAGCAGCTTGGGTGGCAAATACGAGCAGTACTTC.

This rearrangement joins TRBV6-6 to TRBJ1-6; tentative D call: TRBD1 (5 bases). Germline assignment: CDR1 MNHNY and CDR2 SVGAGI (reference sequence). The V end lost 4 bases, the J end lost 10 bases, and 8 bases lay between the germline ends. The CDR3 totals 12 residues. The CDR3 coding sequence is TGTGCCAGCAGTTTGACAGTCTCACCCCTCCACTTT. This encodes CASSLTVSPLHF.

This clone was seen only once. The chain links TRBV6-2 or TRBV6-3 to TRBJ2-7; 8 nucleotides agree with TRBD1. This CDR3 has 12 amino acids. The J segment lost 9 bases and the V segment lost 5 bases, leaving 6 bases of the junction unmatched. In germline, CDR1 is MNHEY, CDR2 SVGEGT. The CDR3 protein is CASSPDREGQYF. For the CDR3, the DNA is TGTGCCAGCAGTCCGGACAGGGAAGGGCAGTACTTC.

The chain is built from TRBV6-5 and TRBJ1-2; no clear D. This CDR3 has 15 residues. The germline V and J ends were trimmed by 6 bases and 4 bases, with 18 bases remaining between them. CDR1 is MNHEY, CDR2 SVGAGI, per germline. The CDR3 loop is CASRGDSPSSYGYTF. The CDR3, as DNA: TGTGCCAGCAGAGGAGACTCCCCGAGTAGCTATGGCTACACCTTC.

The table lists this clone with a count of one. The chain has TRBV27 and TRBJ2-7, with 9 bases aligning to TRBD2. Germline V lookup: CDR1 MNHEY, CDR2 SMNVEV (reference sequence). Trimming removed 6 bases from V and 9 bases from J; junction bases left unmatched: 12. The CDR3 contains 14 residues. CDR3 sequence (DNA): TGTGCCAGCAGCAAGACTAGCGGCGCGCCGCGGCAGTACTTC. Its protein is CASSKTSGAPRQYF.

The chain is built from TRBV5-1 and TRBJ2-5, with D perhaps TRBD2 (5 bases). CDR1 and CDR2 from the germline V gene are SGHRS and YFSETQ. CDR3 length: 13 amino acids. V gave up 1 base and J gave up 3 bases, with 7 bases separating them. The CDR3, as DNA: TGCGCCAGCAGCTTGACCGGGAAAGAGACCCAGTACTTC. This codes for CASSLTGKETQYF.

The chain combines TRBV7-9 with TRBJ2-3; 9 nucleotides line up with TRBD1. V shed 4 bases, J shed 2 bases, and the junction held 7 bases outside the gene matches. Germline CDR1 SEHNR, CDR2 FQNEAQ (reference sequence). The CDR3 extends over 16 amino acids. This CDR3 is CASSSRTGEVTDTQYF. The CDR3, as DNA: TGTGCCAGCAGCTCGCGGACAGGGGAAGTCACAGATACGCAGTATTTT. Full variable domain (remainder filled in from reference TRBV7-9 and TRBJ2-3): DTGVSQNPRHKITKRGQNVTFRCDPISEHNRLYWYRQTLGQGPEFLTYFQNEAQLEKSRLLSDRFSAERPKGSFSTLEIQRTEQGDSAMYLCASSSRTGEVTDTQYFGPGTRLTVL.

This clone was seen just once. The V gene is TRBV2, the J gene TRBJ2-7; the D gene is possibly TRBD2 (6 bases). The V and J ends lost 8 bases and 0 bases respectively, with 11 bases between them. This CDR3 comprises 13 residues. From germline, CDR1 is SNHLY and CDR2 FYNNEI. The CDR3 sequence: CASVSGRSYEQYF. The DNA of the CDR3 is TGTGCCAGCGTGAGCGGGCGCTCCTACGAGCAGTACTTC. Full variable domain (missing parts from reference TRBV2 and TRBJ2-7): EPEVTQTPSHQVTQMGQEVILRCVPISNHLYFYWYRQILGQKVEFLVSFYNNEISEKSEIFDDQFSVERPDGSNFTLKIRSTKLEDSAMYFCASVSGRSYEQYFGPGTRLTVT.

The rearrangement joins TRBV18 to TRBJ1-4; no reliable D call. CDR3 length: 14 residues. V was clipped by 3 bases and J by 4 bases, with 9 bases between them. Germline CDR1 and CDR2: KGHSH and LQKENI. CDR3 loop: CASSPQRSNEKLFF. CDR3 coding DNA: TGTGCCAGCTCACCCCAGAGGAGTAATGAAAAACTGTTTTTT.

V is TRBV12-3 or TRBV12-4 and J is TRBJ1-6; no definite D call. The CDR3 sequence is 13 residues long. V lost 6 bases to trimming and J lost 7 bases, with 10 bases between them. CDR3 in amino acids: CASSPDGNSPLHF. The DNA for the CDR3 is TGTGCCAGCAGCCCCGACGGGAATTCACCCCTCCACTTT.

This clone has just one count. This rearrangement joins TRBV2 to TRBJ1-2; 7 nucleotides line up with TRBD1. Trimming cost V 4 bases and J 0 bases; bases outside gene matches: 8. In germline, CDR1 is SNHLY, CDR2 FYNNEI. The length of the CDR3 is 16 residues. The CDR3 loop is CASSAGGQLANYGYTF. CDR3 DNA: TGTGCCAGCAGTGCGGGGGGACAGTTAGCTAACTATGGCTACACCTTC. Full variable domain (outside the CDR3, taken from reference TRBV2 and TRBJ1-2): EPEVTQTPSHQVTQMGQEVILRCVPISNHLYFYWYRQILGQKVEFLVSFYNNEISEKSEIFDDQFSVERPDGSNFTLKIRSTKLEDSAMYFCASSAGGQLANYGYTFGSGTRLTVV.

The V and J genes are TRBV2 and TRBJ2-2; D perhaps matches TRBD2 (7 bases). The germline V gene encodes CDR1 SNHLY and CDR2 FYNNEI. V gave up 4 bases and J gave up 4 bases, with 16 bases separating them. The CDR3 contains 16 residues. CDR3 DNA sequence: TGTGCCAGCAGTGTAGGGGGGGGGCTCCGCACCGGGGAGCTGTTTTTT. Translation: CASSVGGGLRTGELFF.

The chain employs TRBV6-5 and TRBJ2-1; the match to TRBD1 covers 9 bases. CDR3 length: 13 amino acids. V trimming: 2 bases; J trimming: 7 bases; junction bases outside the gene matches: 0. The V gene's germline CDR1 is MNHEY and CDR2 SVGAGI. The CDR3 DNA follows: TGTGCCAGCAGTTACGGGACAGGGAATGAGCAGTTCTTC. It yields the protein CASSYGTGNEQFF.

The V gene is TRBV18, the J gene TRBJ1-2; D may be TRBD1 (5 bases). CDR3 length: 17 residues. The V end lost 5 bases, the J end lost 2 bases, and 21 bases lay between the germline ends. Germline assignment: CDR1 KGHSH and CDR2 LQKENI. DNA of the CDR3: TGTGCCAGCTCAACCAGGGAATCGGGGACGGGGAACTATGGCTACACCTTC. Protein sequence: CASSTRESGTGNYGYTF.

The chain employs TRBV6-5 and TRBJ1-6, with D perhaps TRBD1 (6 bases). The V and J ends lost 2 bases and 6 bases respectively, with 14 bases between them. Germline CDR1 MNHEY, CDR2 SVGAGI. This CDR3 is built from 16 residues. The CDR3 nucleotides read TGTGCCAGCAGTTACCGGGAGGGGGGTGGTAATTCACCCCTCCACTTT. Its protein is CASSYREGGGNSPLHF.

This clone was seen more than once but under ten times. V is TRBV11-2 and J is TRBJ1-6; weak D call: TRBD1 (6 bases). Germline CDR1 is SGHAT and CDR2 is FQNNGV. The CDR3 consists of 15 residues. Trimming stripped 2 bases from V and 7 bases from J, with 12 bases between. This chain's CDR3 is CASSLQQGSNSPLHF. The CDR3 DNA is TGTGCCAGCAGCTTACAACAGGGATCAAATTCACCCCTCCACTTT.

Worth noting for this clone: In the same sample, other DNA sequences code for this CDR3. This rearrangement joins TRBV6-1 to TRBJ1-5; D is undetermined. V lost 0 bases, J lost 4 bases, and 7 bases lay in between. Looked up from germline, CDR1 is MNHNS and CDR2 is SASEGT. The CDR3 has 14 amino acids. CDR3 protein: CASSEAGGNQPQHF. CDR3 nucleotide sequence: TGTGCCAGCAGTGAAGCAGGCGGGAATCAGCCCCAGCATTTT.

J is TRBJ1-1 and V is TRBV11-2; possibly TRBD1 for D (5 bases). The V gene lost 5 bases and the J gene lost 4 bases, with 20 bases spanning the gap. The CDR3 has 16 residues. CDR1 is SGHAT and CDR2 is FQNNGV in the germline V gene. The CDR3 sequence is CASSVYSGQVGTEAFF. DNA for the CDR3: TGTGCCAGCAGCGTCTACTCAGGGCAAGTGGGCACTGAAGCTTTCTTT.

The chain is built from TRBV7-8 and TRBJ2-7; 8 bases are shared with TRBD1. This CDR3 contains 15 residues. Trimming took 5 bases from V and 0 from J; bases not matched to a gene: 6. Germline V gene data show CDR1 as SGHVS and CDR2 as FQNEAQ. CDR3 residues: CASSPQGALSYEQYF. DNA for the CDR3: TGTGCCAGCAGCCCTCAGGGGGCCCTCTCCTACGAGCAGTACTTC. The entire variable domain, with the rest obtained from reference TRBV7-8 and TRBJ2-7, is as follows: GAGVSQSPRYKVAKRGQDVALRCDPISGHVSLFWYQQALGQGPEFLTYFQNEAQLDKSGLPSDRFFAERPEGSVSTLKIQRTQQEDSAVYLCASSPQGALSYEQYFGPGTRLTVT.

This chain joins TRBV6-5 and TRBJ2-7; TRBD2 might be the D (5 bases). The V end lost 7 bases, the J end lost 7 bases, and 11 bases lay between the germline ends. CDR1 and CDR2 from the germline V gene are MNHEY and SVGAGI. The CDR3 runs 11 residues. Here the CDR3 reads CASTSRGEQYF. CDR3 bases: TGTGCCAGCACGTCGCGCGGGGAGCAGTACTTC.